By sample fraction, the clone carrying this T cell receptor (beta chain) is medium-sized. The sample comes from a study of CD4 and CD8 cells across lung adenocarcinoma regions. Losses at the gene ends were 1 base for V and 6 bases for J; bases not matched to a gene: 5. Germline CDR1 reads SGHTA; CDR2 reads FQGNSA. The CDR3 is 16 residues long. TCRdb re-called the PCR reads with MiXCR, one entry per CDR3 protein. Among fewer than 30,000 distinct CDR3 sequences listed, 40% to 50% were seen once. Donors had localized lung adenocarcinoma, a non-small cell lung cancer. The specimen was CD8+ T cells from the center of a lung tumor. V is TRBV7-2 and J is TRBJ2-1, with 11 bases fitting TRBD2. This TCR derives from a male donor with lung adenocarcinoma. The CD4 and CD8 labels of this study may be unreliable. The CDR3 coding sequence is TGTGCCAGCAGCTTAGGTAGTAGCGGGAGGGCCAATGAGCAGTTCTTC. Amino acid sequence: CASSLGSSGRANEQFF. Based on the CDR3 plus reference TRBV7-2 and TRBJ2-1, the full variable domain is GAGVSQSPSNKVTEKGKDVELRCDPISGHTALYWYRQSLGQGLEFLIYFQGNSAPDKSGLPSDRFSAERTGGSVSTLTIQRTQQEDSAVYLCASSLGSSGRANEQFFGPGTRLTVL.